This T cell receptor (beta chain) was captured by sequencing in a study of CD8+CD57+ T cells in acquired aplastic anemia. Researchers used genomic DNA as the template to profile TCR beta VDJ and CDR3. TCRdb re-derived calls from the reads in MiXCR, one entry per CDR3 protein. Of about 130,000 distinct CDR3 sequences listed, less than 45% were seen once; the top ten hold 7.5% to 9.5%. Trimming took off 0 bases at V and 5 bases at J, with 10 bases between the two ends. This CDR3 is 15 amino acids long. The V gene's germline CDR1 is SGHAT and CDR2 FQNNGV. Material: sorted CD4+, CD8+, or CD8+CD57+ T cells (not recorded which) from PBMCs. The rearrangement links TRBV11-2 to TRBJ1-4; D is perhaps TRBD1 (5 bases). The origin of this receptor is a human donor in good health, serving as a control. CDR3 residues: CASSLESAGNEKLFF. The CDR3 nucleotides read TGTGCCAGCAGCTTAGAATCAGCAGGGAATGAAAAACTGTTTTTT.